The next 5 T cell receptor beta chains were all read from a single sample in a study of T-cell memory formation after mild COVID-19. A single record per CDR3 protein comes from TCRdb applying MiXCR to the 5' RACE reads. The sample has about 260,000 distinct CDR3 sequences, roughly 8.2% seen once. The sequencing input was PBMCs or a T cell subset sorted from them (not recorded which). These receptor sequences come from a young man who had mild COVID-19 (a few samples of this study predate the infection). Cell type and time point are not known.

This clonotype was seen repeatedly, ten times or more. This chain joins TRBV7-3 and TRBJ2-2, with D tentatively TRBD2 (6 bases). The CDR3 has 17 residues. Per the germline V gene, CDR1 is SGHTA and CDR2 is FQGTGA. V was clipped by 2 bases and J by 3 bases, with 16 bases between them. The CDR3 here is CASSLAVEGWHTGELFF. The CDR3 DNA reads TGTGCCAGCAGCTTAGCGGTGGAGGGGTGGCACACCGGGGAGCTGTTTTTT.

This chain links TRBV6-5 with TRBJ2-2, with D possibly called TRBD1 or TRBD2 (5 bases each). Germline V gene lookup returns CDR1 MNHEY and CDR2 SVGAGI. Trimming left V 6 bases short and J 3 bases short, with 14 bases between. The CDR3 length is 15 residues. The CDR3 DNA follows: TGTGCCAGCAGGCAAAGGGACCGCGACACCGGGGAGCTGTTTTTT. Encoded protein: CASRQRDRDTGELFF.

This clonotype was seen more than once but under ten times. This sequence joins TRBV19 and TRBJ1-6; no clear D gene. The length of the CDR3 is 12 residues. CDR1 LNHDA and CDR2 SQIVND come from the germline V gene (reference sequence). Trimming took off 3 bases at V and 10 bases at J, with 7 bases between the two ends. CDR3 nucleotide sequence: TGTGCCAGTAGTATGAGTGGATCACCCCTCCACTTT. Its translation is CASSMSGSPLHF.

CDR3 coding DNA: TGTGCCAGCAGTTCCAGCGGGGGTCGTGAGCAGTACTTC. It encodes CASSSSGGREQYF. The V and J genes are TRBV12-3 or TRBV12-4 and TRBJ2-7; 8 bases agree with TRBD2. The CDR3 is 13 residues long. V shed 4 bases and J 7 bases; nucleotides not matched to a gene: 6.

This clonotype was observed a handful of times. One junction end does not reproduce the germline sequence, and a read error may be involved. This chain joins TRBV7-7 and TRBJ2-2; 9 nucleotides line up with TRBD1. The CDR3 contains 15 residues. Germline loops: CDR1 SSHAT, CDR2 FNYEAQ (reference sequence). In DNA form, the CDR3 reads TGTGCTAGCAGCGCGGACAGGGGAAACACCGGGGAGCTGTTTTTT. It encodes CASSADRGNTGELFF.